This TCR beta chain originates from a study of cytomegalovirus exposure and HLA in healthy donors. Across the study: When 398 donors were genotyped, about 80% of them were found to fall in the Caucasian-associated ancestry cluster. Regarding the study as a whole: As a later analysis revealed, most CMV-associated TCR beta chains appeared HLA-restricted. Among TCR beta chains, those listed as cytomegalovirus-associated numbered fewer than 200.

PCR amplification relied on 60 Vbeta primers (plus 13 Jbeta primers). This table comes from immunoSEQ multiplex PCR, and its TCRdb copy is limited to in-frame clones, with some not included. The sample lists under 200,000 clones, approximately 77% occurring once. Germline CDR1 SNHLY, CDR2 FYNNEI. This CDR3 contains 17 residues. The ends lost 3 bases at V and 6 bases at J; junction bases unmatched: 14. For this clone: The antigen remains undetermined.

Material for sequencing was PBMCs. The source is a man aged 40-50 years in good health and CMV-seropositive. The chain employs TRBV2 and TRBJ2-7; TRBD2 agrees at 10 bases. In DNA form, the CDR3 reads TGTGCCAGCAGTGACGCTAGCGGGAGAAGCACACGAGGCGAGCAGTACTTC. Translating it yields CASSDASGRSTRGEQYF.